Below, one T cell receptor beta chain is given with its context. Original data processing: From reference gene primer amplification, estimates of nucleated cell counts were derived. Profiling relied on immunoSEQ multiplex PCR, and the TCRdb table lists in-frame clones only, not all of them. Clonal size and the V and J genes are those of that table, whereas D and trimming came from the DNA. This table has fewer than 450,000 clones, more than 75% appearing once. The data are from a study of blood T cell repertoires in COVID-19. Looking at the study overall: Samples representing acute and convalescent COVID-19 were sourced from the United States, Italy and Spain. From T cells, B-cell-depleted T cells, or PBMCs came the material, which was cDNA or gDNA.

V gave up 4 bases and J gave up 3 bases, with 13 bases separating them. The length of the CDR3 is 15 residues. The V gene's germline CDR1 is MNHEY and CDR2 SMNVEV (reference sequence). One Seattle source followed patients from active infection through their disease course. The clonotype comes from a woman aged 45 to 65 with COVID-19, enrolled during active disease. The genes are TRBV27 and TRBJ1-3; D is perhaps TRBD1 (6 bases). Sample: peripheral blood. The CDR3 is CASSSFTGHGNTIYF. The CDR3 nucleotides are TGTGCCAGCAGTTCCTTTACAGGGCATGGAAACACCATATATTTT.